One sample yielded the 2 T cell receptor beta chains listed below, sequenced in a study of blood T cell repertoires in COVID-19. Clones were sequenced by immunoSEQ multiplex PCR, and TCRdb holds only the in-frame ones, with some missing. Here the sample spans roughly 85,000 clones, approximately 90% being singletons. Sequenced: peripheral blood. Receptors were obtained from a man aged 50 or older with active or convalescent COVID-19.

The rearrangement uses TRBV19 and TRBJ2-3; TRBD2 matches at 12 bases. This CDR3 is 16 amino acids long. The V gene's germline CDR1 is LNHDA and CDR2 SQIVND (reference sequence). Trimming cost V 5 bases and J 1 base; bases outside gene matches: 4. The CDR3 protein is CASSLRLAGGTDTQYF. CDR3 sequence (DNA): TGTGCCAGTAGTCTAAGACTAGCGGGGGGCACAGATACGCAGTATTTT.

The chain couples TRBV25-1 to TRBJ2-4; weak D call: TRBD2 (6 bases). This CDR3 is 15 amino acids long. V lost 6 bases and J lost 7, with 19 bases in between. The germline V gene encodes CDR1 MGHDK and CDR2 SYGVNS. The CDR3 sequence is CASRSENRDFNIQYF. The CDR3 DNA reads TGTGCCAGCAGATCGGAAAATAGGGACTTTAACATTCAGTACTTC.